Following are 13 T cell receptor beta chains from one sample sequenced in a study of T cells after yellow fever vaccination. One entry per CDR3 protein results from TCRdb running MiXCR on the 5' RACE reads. The sample carries fewer than 450,000 distinct CDR3 sequences, around 4.1% recorded once. The specimen comprised PBMCs, sampled 5 days after the yellow fever booster vaccination. These receptor sequences come from a man in his late teens or twenties who received the YFV17D yellow fever vaccine.

This clonotype was detected only a few times. The rearrangement joins TRBV18 to TRBJ2-4, with 9 bases matching TRBD1. CDR3 size: 14 residues. Germline CDR1 reads KGHSH; CDR2 reads LQKENI. The junction had 6 bases not matched to a gene; V was cut back by 6 bases and J by 6 bases. The CDR3 nucleotides are TGTGCCAGCTCGCCGGGACAGGGATTAAACATTCAGTACTTC. It encodes CASSPGQGLNIQYF.

This clonotype was observed many times. The chain has TRBV4-3 and TRBJ2-1; 10 bases are shared with TRBD2. From germline, CDR1 is LGHNA and CDR2 YSLEER. The trim removed 1 base at V and 5 bases at J, leaving 5 bases unmatched. The CDR3 has 16 residues. The CDR3 DNA reads TGCGCCAGCAGCCAAGGAGCGGGGGGGCCGAACAATGAGCAGTTCTTC. It encodes CASSQGAGGPNNEQFF.

This clonotype was seen more than once but under ten times. The genes are TRBV7-9 and TRBJ2-7, with D unresolved. Germline lookup yields CDR1 SEHNR and CDR2 FQNEAQ (reference sequence). The V end lost 5 bases, the J end lost 3 bases, and 14 bases lay between the germline ends. The CDR3 totals 14 residues. The CDR3 protein is CASSTHGRVYEQYF. The DNA for the CDR3 is TGTGCCAGCAGCACCCACGGCAGAGTCTACGAGCAGTACTTC. The full variable domain, completed using reference TRBV7-9 and TRBJ2-7, is DTGVSQNPRHKITKRGQNVTFRCDPISEHNRLYWYRQTLGQGPEFLTYFQNEAQLEKSRLLSDRFSAERPKGSFSTLEIQRTEQGDSAMYLCASSTHGRVYEQYFGPGTRLTVT.

The chain joins TRBV29-1 to TRBJ2-3; D may be TRBD1 (6 bases). The germline V and J ends were trimmed by 7 bases and 4 bases, with 18 bases remaining between them. The CDR3 has 14 residues. CDR1 is SQVTM and CDR2 is ANQGSEA in the germline V gene. CDR3 protein: CSGGYRVGPDTQYF. CDR3 sequence (DNA): TGCAGCGGTGGATACAGGGTTGGTCCAGATACGCAGTATTTT.

The rearrangement links TRBV7-9 to TRBJ2-5; D is possibly TRBD2 (6 bases). With 4 bases removed from V and 5 bases from J, the gap between germline ends came to 14 bases. CDR1 SEHNR and CDR2 FQNEAQ come from the germline V gene (reference sequence). This CDR3 comprises 14 residues. CDR3 amino acids: CASSSTAGIETQYF. Written as DNA, the CDR3 is TGTGCCAGCAGCTCGACCGCGGGGATCGAGACCCAGTACTTC.

This clonotype was seen a handful of times. This chain connects TRBV5-1 to TRBJ2-1; no firm D call. This CDR3 contains 16 residues. V shed 0 bases and J shed 3 bases, with 13 bases lying between them. The germline V gene encodes CDR1 SGHRS and CDR2 YFSETQ. In DNA, the CDR3 is TGCGCCAGCAGCTTGGAAGGTTTCTCGGTCTACAATGAGCAGTTCTTC. Encoded protein: CASSLEGFSVYNEQFF.

This clonotype was detected ten times or more. The rearrangement joins TRBV13 to TRBJ1-3; D is unresolved. The V end was cut by 0 bases, the J end by 0 bases, with 18 bases between. CDR1 and CDR2 (germline): PRHDT, FYEKMQ (reference sequence). The CDR3 sequence is 19 residues long. The chain's CDR3 is CASSLGRGELYHSGNTIYF. DNA of the CDR3: TGTGCCAGCAGCTTAGGTCGAGGAGAACTATATCACTCTGGAAACACCATATATTTT.

This clonotype was detected ten times or more. The chain couples TRBV7-2 to TRBJ1-1; tentative D call: TRBD1 (6 bases). Deletions cut 1 base from V and 5 bases from J, with 14 bases between. In germline, CDR1 is SGHTA, CDR2 FQGNSA. This CDR3 is 15 amino acids long. CDR3 bases: TGTGCCAGCAGCTTAGTTCGGGGGGCACGGACTGAAGCTTTCTTT. It translates to CASSLVRGARTEAFF.

The V gene is TRBV7-2, the J gene TRBJ1-5; no reliable D call. The CDR3 is 14 residues long. The germline CDR1 and CDR2 sequences are SGHTA and FQGNSA. V gave up 1 base and J gave up 4 bases, with 8 bases separating them. The CDR3 is CASSLDHLNQPQHF. As DNA, the CDR3 is TGTGCCAGCAGCTTAGATCACCTGAATCAGCCCCAGCATTTT.

The chain joins TRBV4-3 to TRBJ1-2; D is uncertain. The CDR3 covers 15 residues. V lost 0 bases to trimming and J lost 1 base, with 9 bases between them. The germline gives CDR1 LGHNA, CDR2 YSLEER. Here the CDR3 DNA reads TGCGCCAGCAGCCAAGATCGAGTCAGTAACTATGGCTACACCTTC. Protein: CASSQDRVSNYGYTF.

This clonotype was counted a few times. The chain combines TRBV27 with TRBJ1-1; possibly TRBD1 for D (6 bases). This CDR3 has 14 residues. Trimming took 3 bases from V and 5 from J, leaving 13 bases between them. Germline-derived CDR1 and CDR2 are MNHEY and SMNVEV (reference sequence). In DNA form, the CDR3 reads TGTGCCAGCAGTTTTCGGGGGGCGAGAACTGAAGCTTTCTTT. It translates to CASSFRGARTEAFF.

This clonotype came up many times. The rearrangement uses TRBV2 and TRBJ2-7, with D hard to call. The CDR3 length is 14 residues. The germline V gene encodes CDR1 SNHLY and CDR2 FYNNEI. V was cut by 6 bases and J by 0 bases, with 12 bases left in between. CDR3 residues: CASRRSVSSYEQYV. The CDR3 bases are TGTGCCAGCAGGCGGTCCGTGAGCTCCTACGAGCAGTACGTC.

The chain carries TRBV18 and TRBJ2-2; D unresolved. This CDR3 spans 15 amino acids. Germline V gene lookup returns CDR1 KGHSH and CDR2 LQKENI. V was trimmed by 6 bases and J by 2 bases, leaving 13 bases between them. The CDR3 spells CASSLVRSNTGELFF. CDR3 DNA: TGTGCCAGCTCGCTCGTGCGATCAAACACCGGGGAGCTGTTTTTT. The whole variable domain, remainder taken from reference TRBV18 and TRBJ2-2, is NAGVMQNPRHLVRRRGQEARLRCSPMKGHSHVYWYRQLPEEGLKFMVYLQKENIIDESGMPKERFSAEFPKEGPSILRIQQVVRGDSAAYFCASSLVRSNTGELFFGEGSRLTVL.